The entry below describes one T cell receptor beta chain. The antigen it binds to is not known. Base qualities were left out, and no much larger clone turns up one base away. The library was prepared using the immunoSEQ multiplex PCR assay. The multiplex PCR relied on a mix of 60 forward primers for TCR Vbeta segments and 13 reverse primers for TCR Jbeta segments. The CDR3 region of rearranged TCR beta genes was amplified from genomic DNA with a multiplex PCR assay. The amplified TCR beta libraries were sequenced on the Illumina HiSeq System as 87-base-pair reads. Per the original workflow: In a later analysis, tens of millions of unique TCR beta chains were counted across the 500 to 850 repertoires, and roughly 10 million of these chains were shared by at least two donors. To remove PCR and sequencing errors, raw reads were error-corrected and collapsed into unique sequences using a nearest-neighbor algorithm that merged closely related sequences. To assign V, D and J gene segments, CDR3 sequences were aligned to IMGT reference sequences. Each retained sequence needed at least a six-nucleotide match to both a V gene segment and a J gene segment. Rearrangements were called productive when the CDR3 lacked stop codons and stayed in frame with V and J; all others were non-productive. CDR3 was defined according to IMGT convention as the region running from the second conserved V-encoded cysteine to the conserved J-encoded phenylalanine. Sequences without an unambiguous match to a single V gene segment were excluded from the earlier analysis of approximately 560 of the donors. An earlier analysis of 587 of the donors called V segments functional above 56.7% productive rearrangements and segregating when the between-donor standard deviation exceeded 5%. A statistical classification framework was built for diagnosing cytomegalovirus status from the catalog of TCR beta chain sequences. In a later analysis, V and J genes were assigned by comparing TCR nucleotide sequences against IMGT/GENE-DB human TR gene sequences. A later analysis assigned CDR3 sequences and most-parsimonious VDJ recombination scenarios with the TCRdist pipeline. In a later analysis, every TCR beta chain was defined by the combination of its CDR3 amino acid sequence and its V-gene family, and reads without a unique V-gene family were dropped. To address suspected cross-contamination and a sequencing artifact, a later analysis removed under 600 highly shared, low-generation-probability nucleotide sequences. In a later analysis, a clonal expansion index was calculated for each public chain from normalized within-repertoire ranks of inferred template counts. In a later analysis, generation probabilities were computed with a VDJ recombination model fitted to out-of-frame rearrangements, and the resulting probabilities were checked against IGoR. Hypergeometric tests were used in a later analysis to score TCR-TCR, TCR-HLA and TCR-CMV co-occurrence, with a repertoire-size bias correction applied to the TCR pairs. False discovery rates were estimated in a later analysis by permuting HLA or CMV assignments 20 times. In a later analysis, co-occurring TCRs were grouped with DBSCAN, and TCRdist sequence similarity was added when clustering was performed within HLA-allele-positive subsets. For co-occurrence clustering, repertoires with fewer than 30,000 or more than 120,000 public chains were excluded, along with five repertoires with anomalous nucleotide sharing. What TCRdb holds here is the immuneACCESS table cut down to in-frame rearrangements. Part of the clones is not present; checked against another copy, under half of the missing clones reflect an unresolved V gene, and the others are unexplained. Clonal size and the V and J genes are those of that table, whereas D and trimming came from the DNA. The sample table lists approximately 59,000 clones, approximately 70% of them with a count of one. Of the sample, less than 20% is held by the ten largest clones.

From its cysteine to its phenylalanine, the CDR3 spans 13 amino acids. The DNA shown is the 39-base CDR3, in frame from base 1. The germline V gene provides CDR1 SGHVS and CDR2 FNYEAQ. V is shortened by 5 bases, J by 4 bases, and the region joining them spans 9 bases. The data stem from a study of cytomegalovirus exposure and HLA in healthy donors (dated by TCRdb to the late 2010s). Turning to the overall study: In an earlier analysis of under 600 of the donors, approximately 260 Gb of sequence data and 90 million to 120 million unique TCR beta sequences from about 190 million T cells were reported. About 300 gigabases of sequencing data and roughly 81 million unique TCR sequences made up an early release that covered fewer than 650 HLA-typed donors. Among the roughly 400 genotyped donors, roughly 80% belonged to the genetic ancestry cluster associated with self-reported Caucasian donors. The aim of the study was to test whether cataloging public T cell receptors could identify signatures of past pathogen exposure. The study profiled the T cell repertoires of hundreds of subjects by immunosequencing and related them to cytomegalovirus serostatus. Along with the roughly 700-subject first cohort, a separate validation cohort of around 110 different subjects was used. High-throughput TCR immunosequencing, statistical association of individual TCRs with disease status, and machine learning were combined to predict cytomegalovirus infection status. A later analysis re-analyzed previously published TCR beta repertoires from about 730 donors and added high-resolution HLA genotyping to study TCR occurrence patterns. The later analysis used no new phenotypic data to find candidate immune exposures, relying instead on TCR beta sequences and their occurrence across donors. In an earlier analysis of more than 550 of the donors, high-throughput TCR beta sequencing was used to judge whether each TCR beta V gene segment behaved as functional or pseudogenic. Donor age, sex, ethnicity and CMV serostatus were compiled together with the repertoire data. A later genetic analysis used genome-wide SNP genotypes for about 65% of the roughly 700 donors, treating that subset as a discovery cohort. All discovery cohort repertoires had been generated on a single sequencing platform. Both class I and class II loci were covered by HLA typing, at four-digit resolution. Typing coverage varied by locus: roughly 620-630 donors for A, B, C, DRB1 and DQB1; some 520 for DQA1; some 610 for DPA1; fewer than 480 for DPB1. Because of strong linkage in the cohort, roughly five DR-DQ haplotypes were treated as single units for association and clustering. Across around 400 genotyped donors of the cohort, an average of 235,054 unique TCR beta nucleotide sequences per donor were sequenced, and 15% to 20% of those sequences were non-productive.

What the study reported, not specific to this receptor: In a later analysis, the rate of TCR association differed among HLA loci, with DRB1 alleles having the most associated TCRs and HLA-C alleles having the fewest. Only TCR beta chains were sequenced in this cohort, and the absence of alpha or paired-chain data limited detectable features. An association between a missense DCLRE1C variant and V-gene and J-gene trimming of TCR beta chains was found in a later genetic analysis and replicated in an independent cohort. According to the authors, the approach could potentially be generalized to other disease states and immunological phenotypes. At a false discovery rate of 0.05, a later analysis linked 16,951 TCR beta sequences to specific HLA alleles. In a later analysis, HLA-associated TCR beta chains were found to be more clonally expanded and to have lower generation probabilities than equally common non-associated chains. Compared with the roughly 720-donor mean, donors in an Asian-associated ancestry cluster had fewer N-insertions in productive TCRs, according to a later genetic analysis. For the cohort, immune exposure information was limited to CMV serostatus. Strong co-occurrence of HLA alleles, especially DR and DQ, made assigning TCR associations to individual alleles difficult. The classifier was reported to diagnose cytomegalovirus status with high specificity and sensitivity in both the original cohort and the validation cohort. According to a later analysis, most CMV-associated TCR beta chains appeared to be HLA-restricted, and the HLA associations seemed to be driven largely by CMV exposure. In an earlier analysis of some 640 of the donors, most TCR beta V segments were observed in productive rearrangements about 90% or about 30% of the time, broadly matching IMGT annotations. A cluster of highly shared sequence variants was judged likely to be a technical artifact of the sequencing pipeline. A further reported finding was that TCR beta sequences accurately predicted the HLA-A and HLA-B alleles for most subjects in the first cohort. Approximately 16 rarely observed V segments, including chromosome 9 orphons, were excluded from the earlier analysis of several hundred of the donors because counts were too low. Linkage disequilibrium might explain the correlated functional status among segregating V segments, but an unknown experimental factor could not be ruled out. The study listed approximately 150 TCR beta chains as associated with cytomegalovirus. A few of the identified cytomegalovirus-associated TCR beta chains were confirmed in vitro to be specific for cytomegalovirus antigens. Roughly uniform sequencing depth across donors was assumed in presence/absence analyses, although this assumption may not hold. Most TCR sequences were observed very rarely across donors, whereas some public TCRs were present in many individuals. Some IMGT-functional V segments, including TRBV6-2 and TRBV6-3, could not be distinguished by the 87-base-pair reads and were therefore excluded. Because HLA typing was unavailable for some donors at each locus, only the typed subset was used in association tests. According to a later analysis, parvovirus B19, influenza, CMV and Epstein-Barr virus appeared linked to several top co-occurrence clusters.

The cohort consisted of 600 to 750 healthy bone marrow donors. At the time of sampling, all cohort members were nominally healthy, though unrecorded immune exposures were likely present. The donor was CMV seropositive and belonged to the group of about 290 seropositive cohort members. Every donor gave a peripheral blood sample, and the peripheral blood mononuclear cells from that sample were used for TCR beta sequencing. Genomic DNA extraction from the blood cell samples was performed with the Qiagen DNeasy Blood Extraction Kit. Recombination connected TRBV7-6 to TRBJ1-5; the D gene is perhaps TRBD1, on 6 matching bases. The sequence was collected from a man in his forties in good health and CMV-seropositive. The specimen sequenced was PBMCs. The CDR3 in this case is CASSKDRNQPQHF. The bases read TGTGCCAGCAGCAAGGACAGAAATCAGCCCCAGCATTTT. Joined to the reference TRBV7-6 and TRBJ1-5 proteins, this CDR3 gives the full variable domain: GAGVSQSPRYKVTKRGQDVALRCDPISGHVSLYWYRQALGQGPEFLTYFNYEAQQDKSGLPNDRFSAERPEGSISTLTIQRTEQRDSAMYRCASSKDRNQPQHFGDGTRLSIL.